This TCR beta chain was found in a study of blood T cells in healthy people across ages. Germline assignment: CDR1 SGHTA and CDR2 FQGNSA. This CDR3 comprises 12 residues. With respect to this clonotype: Mismatch with germline at one junction end may stem from a read error.

It was with a sample-barcoded 5' primer and a J-beta primer mix that a second PCR of roughly 7 to 11 cycles was run. Each cDNA molecule, via a template-switch adaptor with 12 random nucleotides, was tagged. From the 5' RACE reads, TCRdb called clonotypes with MiXCR, one entry per CDR3 protein. The sample shows about 930,000 distinct CDR3 sequences, 25% to 30% of them seen only once. This sample also appeared in a second study, on T cells of mothers and their children.

This chain connects TRBV7-2 to TRBJ1-6, with D unclear. This sequence was found in a woman in her forties in good health. Material for sequencing was blood. The CDR3 loop reads CASAAYNSPLHF. The CDR3 bases are TGCGCCAGCGCCGCCTATAATTCACCCCTCCACTTT.